These T cell receptor beta chains were read from a single sample in a study of T cell responses to AZD1222 COVID-19 vaccine. Repertoires were generated with immunoSEQ multiplex PCR, while TCRdb's copy carries only in-frame clones and drops some. The sample has some 190,000 clones; roughly 92% are singletons. The sample was peripheral blood, taken on day 0 of AZD1222 vaccination. Source of these receptors: an adult in good health. The CDR3 runs from the conserved cysteine through the conserved F or W. A D gene is named only where the DNA matches it firmly. Size is stated for part of the rows, as once, few or many counts, or as a class when the clone is expanded.

J gene | D gene | V gene | clone size | CDR3 DNA | CDR3 protein
TRBJ2-3 | TRBD1 | TRBV6-5 | - | TGTGCCAGCAGTTTAACGACAGGGGGCACAGATACGCAGTATTTT | CASSLTTGGTDTQYF
TRBJ2-3 | - | TRBV11-3 | - | TGTGCCAGCAGCTTCGGACTCCCGCCAGATACGCAGTATTTT | CASSFGLPPDTQYF
TRBJ1-2 | - | TRBV6-2/TRBV6-3 | - | TGTGCCAGCAGTTATCTCCGTTCAAACTATGGCTACACCTTC | CASSYLRSNYGYTF
TRBJ1-1 | - | TRBV4-3 | - | TGCGCCAGCAGACAGGGCAGACTGAACACTGAAGCTTTCTTT | CASRQGRLNTEAFF
TRBJ1-2 | - | TRBV30 | - | TGTGCCTGGAGGGCGGCAGGCATGACCCTATCCTATGGCTACACCTTC | CAWRAAGMTLSYGYTF
TRBJ1-6 | - | TRBV9 | - | TGTGCCAGCAGCCCGGGGGGGCAGATTAATTCACCCCTCCACTTT | CASSPGGQINSPLHF
TRBJ1-2 | TRBD1 | TRBV6-5 | - | TGTGCCACCACCCTGACAGGGAACTATGGCTACACCTTC | CATTLTGNYGYTF
TRBJ2-3 | - | TRBV7-8 | - | TGTGCCAGCAGCCCAGATACTATTTTCGATACGCAGTATTTT | CASSPDTIFDTQYF
TRBJ1-1 | TRBD1 | TRBV2 | - | TGTGCCAGCAGTGAAGGGACAGGGACAGGGGGGCGTGCTTTCTTT | CASSEGTGTGGRAFF
TRBJ1-2 | TRBD1 | TRBV6-2/TRBV6-3 | - | TGTGCCAGCAGTCCCCTCAACAGGGGAGGTGTGGATGGCTACACCTTC | CASSPLNRGGVDGYTF
TRBJ2-2 | - | TRBV6-2/TRBV6-3 | - | TGTGCCAGCAGTACCTTTAGATACCTAACCGGGGAGCTGTTTTTT | CASSTFRYLTGELFF
TRBJ2-1 | TRBD2 | TRBV29-1 | - | TGCAGCGTTGAAGGACTAGCGGGGGCCCTTCTGTTCTTC | CSVEGLAGALLFF
TRBJ1-3 | - | TRBV7-8 | - | TGTGCCAGCAGCTCCAGCCAGACAGGCAGGGCAGGAAACACCATATATTTT | CASSSSQTGRAGNTIYF
TRBJ1-5 | - | TRBV18 | - | TGTGCCAGCTCACAGGGGGGCGGCAATCAGCCCCAGCATTTT | CASSQGGGNQPQHF
TRBJ1-3 | TRBD1 | TRBV18 | - | TGTGCCAGCTCACCACGGACCGATTTAAGGGGGCGAGGAAACACCATATATTTT | CASSPRTDLRGRGNTIYF
TRBJ1-1 | - | TRBV5-1 | - | TGCGCCAGCAGCTTGGGGTCGTCAAACACTGAAGCTTTCTTT | CASSLGSSNTEAFF
TRBJ1-5 | TRBD1 | TRBV4-2 | - | TGTGCCAGCAGCCAGAGACAGGGGTATAGCAATCAGCCCCAGCATTTT | CASSQRQGYSNQPQHF
TRBJ1-2 | TRBD1 | TRBV28 | once | TGTGCCAGCAGTTTCCCCGGGACAGGGATTCGTAACTATGGCTACACCTTC | CASSFPGTGIRNYGYTF
TRBJ2-1 | TRBD2 | TRBV9 | - | TGTGCCAGCAGCGGTTCTCTAGCGGGACTCTACAATGAGCAGTTCTTC | CASSGSLAGLYNEQFF
TRBJ1-6 | - | TRBV6-4 | - | TGTGCCAGCAGTGACTCTCCGGTAGCGTCTAATTCACCCCTCCACTTT | CASSDSPVASNSPLHF
TRBJ1-2 | - | TRBV6-4 | once | TGTGCCAGCAGTGAGGGGGAAAACTATGGCTACACCTTC | CASSEGENYGYTF
TRBJ1-1 | - | TRBV6-5 | - | TGTGCCAGCAGTTACCTCCCGCAGGGAGGAACTGAAGCTTTCTTT | CASSYLPQGGTEAFF
TRBJ2-3 | TRBD2 | TRBV11-2 | - | TGTGCCAGCAGCTTATTCACTAGCGGGGGGGCTAGCACAGATACGCAGTATTTT | CASSLFTSGGASTDTQYF
TRBJ1-3 | TRBD1 | TRBV7-2 | - | TGTGCCAGCAGATCCGGGACAGTGCTCTCTGGAAACACCATATATTTT | CASRSGTVLSGNTIYF
TRBJ2-3 | - | TRBV7-9 | - | TGTGCCAGCAGCTTAGCTGGACGGTCTAGCACAGATACGCAGTATTTT | CASSLAGRSSTDTQYF
TRBJ1-2 | - | TRBV4-1 | - | TGCGCCAGCAGCCAAGACCCAAAGGGGTCAGGCTATGGCTACACCTTC | CASSQDPKGSGYGYTF
TRBJ1-6 | - | TRBV5-1 | - | TGCGCCAGCAGCTTGTTTGGAGCAGAGAATTCACCCCTCCACTTT | CASSLFGAENSPLHF
TRBJ2-5 | - | TRBV6-5 | - | TGTGCCAGCAGTACAACCACAGGGTTGGGGGAGACCCAGTACTTC | CASSTTTGLGETQYF
TRBJ1-1 | - | TRBV9 | - | TGTGCCAGCAGCGTAGACTTGGGTGAGGCCACTGAAGCTTTCTTT | CASSVDLGEATEAFF
TRBJ2-2 | - | TRBV9 | - | TGTGCCAGCAGCGTAGGATCCGACAGGAACACCGGGGAGCTGTTTTTT | CASSVGSDRNTGELFF
TRBJ1-1 | TRBD1 | TRBV18 | - | TGTGCCAGCTCAGCGGACAGGGTGGGAACTGAAGCTTTCTTT | CASSADRVGTEAFF
TRBJ1-2 | TRBD1 | TRBV9 | - | TGTGCCAGCAGGACACCGGGACAGGGGGCAGGCGGCTACACCTTC | CASRTPGQGAGGYTF
TRBJ2-5 | - | TRBV3-1/TRBV3-2 | - | TGTGCCAGCAGCGGGGCCCAGGGGGGAGAGACCCAGTACTTC | CASSGAQGGETQYF
TRBJ1-1 | TRBD1 | TRBV5-1 | - | TGCGCCAGCAGCTCTCAGGACAGGGGGGCTTTCTTT | CASSSQDRGAFF
TRBJ1-2 | - | TRBV3-1/TRBV3-2 | - | TGTGCCAGCAGCCGGGGATCGGAAGGGGCGGTTGGCTACACCTTC | CASSRGSEGAVGYTF
TRBJ1-5 | TRBD1 | TRBV10-3 | - | TGTGCCATCAGTGAAGTAGGACAGGCTGAGCAGCCCCAGCATTTT | CAISEVGQAEQPQHF
TRBJ1-1 | - | TRBV19 | - | TGTGCCAGTAGTGGTAGTTACTCGGACACTGAAGCTTTCTTT | CASSGSYSDTEAFF
TRBJ2-1 | - | TRBV5-1 | - | TGCGCCAGCAACTCCAAACTAGGGAATCCATGGGGAAATGAGCAGTTCTTC | CASNSKLGNPWGNEQFF
TRBJ2-1 | - | TRBV2 | - | TGTGCCAGCCAGGAACAGCAGACATTGAGGAATGAGCAGTTCTTC | CASQEQQTLRNEQFF
TRBJ1-2 | - | TRBV28 | - | TGTGCCAGCAGTTTACGGGGCTATGGCTACACCTTC | CASSLRGYGYTF
TRBJ1-2 | TRBD1 | TRBV27 | - | TGTGCCAGCAACCACGCCAGGACAGGGGGCGTCTATGGCTACACCTTC | CASNHARTGGVYGYTF
TRBJ1-6 | - | TRBV30 | - | TGTGCCTGGAGGGTAGCTTCACCCCTCCACTTT | CAWRVASPLHF
TRBJ2-3 | - | TRBV15 | - | TGTGCCACCAGCAGCATGGGGCAGGGGTACACAGATACGCAGTATTTT | CATSSMGQGYTDTQYF
TRBJ2-2 | - | TRBV27 | - | TGTGCCAGCAGCAGGGACTTTTCAACCGGGGAGCTGTTTTTT | CASSRDFSTGELFF
TRBJ1-5 | TRBD1 | TRBV5-1 | - | TGCGCCAGCAGCGCTGATCCGGGACAGGGGGGGACCCAGCATTTT | CASSADPGQGGTQHF
TRBJ1-5 | - | TRBV6-1 | - | TGTGCCAGCAGTGAAACCCCCCCACCGGCGAGCCATCAGCCCCAGCATTTT | CASSETPPPASHQPQHF
TRBJ2-7 | - | TRBV5-7 | once | TGTGCCAGCAAAATTGGCGGGAACGAGCAGTACTTC | CASKIGGNEQYF
TRBJ1-6 | - | TRBV4-2 | - | TGTGCCAGCAGCCGGAACGCAGCCACCCTCAATTCACCCCTCCACTTT | CASSRNAATLNSPLHF
TRBJ2-2 | - | TRBV18 | - | TGTGCCAGCTCACCACCGGTCCAAACCGGGGAGCTGTTTTTT | CASSPPVQTGELFF
TRBJ1-4 | - | TRBV6-5 | - | TGTGCCAGCAGTTACCAAGGGGAGGAAAAACTGTTTTTT | CASSYQGEEKLFF
TRBJ2-7 | TRBD2 | TRBV20-1 | - | TGCAGTGCTAGTTTAGCGGGGCGTACCTACGAGCAGTACTTC | CSASLAGRTYEQYF
TRBJ1-5 | - | TRBV29-1 | - | TGCAGCGTTTCGGGGGATGGCAATCAGCCCCAGCATTTT | CSVSGDGNQPQHF
TRBJ2-3 | - | TRBV29-1 | - | TGCAGCGTTGACCTTCCGCAGGGAACAGATACGCAGTATTTT | CSVDLPQGTDTQYF
TRBJ1-3 | - | TRBV7-9 | - | TGTGCCAGCAGCTTAGACCGAAATCCCGGAAACACCATATATTTT | CASSLDRNPGNTIYF
TRBJ2-1 | TRBD2 | TRBV11-1 | - | TGTGCCAGCAGCTCGGACGGGGGGTCGATCAATGAGCAGTTCTTC | CASSSDGGSINEQFF
TRBJ1-2 | - | TRBV2 | - | TGTGCCAGCAGTATGGACACGGTCAGATTAAACTATGGCTACACCTTC | CASSMDTVRLNYGYTF
TRBJ2-1 | TRBD2 | TRBV7-9 | - | TGTGCCAGCAGCCCGAACCACCTACTAGCGGGGGGGCAAGGGGAGCAGTTCTTC | CASSPNHLLAGGQGEQFF